This TCR beta chain is from a study of T-cell reconstitution after alpha-beta-depleted transplantation in children. Unique molecular identifiers featured in how the TCRbeta library was prepared. Each CDR3 protein gets one entry after TCRdb re-called the PCR reads with MiXCR. The data show approximately 400,000 distinct CDR3 sequences, with 11% seen just once and roughly 5% held by the top ten. V was clipped by 4 bases and J by 8 bases, with 18 bases between them. Per the germline V gene, CDR1 is SGHVS and CDR2 is FQNEAQ. The length of the CDR3 is 14 residues. The chain couples TRBV7-8 to TRBJ2-7; no definite D call. This TCR was recovered from a human donor who donated a stem cell graft to a child with acute myeloid leukemia. This specimen was PBMCs from the stem cell graft donor, taken from the stem cell graft. CDR3 nucleotides: TGTGCCAGCAGCTCCCAGCCTTTATCCGAGAAGCAGTACTTC. This codes for CASSSQPLSEKQYF.